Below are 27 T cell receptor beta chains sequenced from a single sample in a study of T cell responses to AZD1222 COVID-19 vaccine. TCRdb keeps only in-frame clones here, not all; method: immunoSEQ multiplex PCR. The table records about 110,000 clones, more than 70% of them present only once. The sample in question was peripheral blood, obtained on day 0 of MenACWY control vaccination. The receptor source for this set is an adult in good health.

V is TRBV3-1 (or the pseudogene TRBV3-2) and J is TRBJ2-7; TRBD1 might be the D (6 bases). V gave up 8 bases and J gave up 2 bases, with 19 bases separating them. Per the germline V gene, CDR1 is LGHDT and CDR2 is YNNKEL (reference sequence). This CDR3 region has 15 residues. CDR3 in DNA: TGTGCCAGCCGCCCCGGGACATCCGAAACCTACGAGCAGTACTTC. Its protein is CASRPGTSETYEQYF.

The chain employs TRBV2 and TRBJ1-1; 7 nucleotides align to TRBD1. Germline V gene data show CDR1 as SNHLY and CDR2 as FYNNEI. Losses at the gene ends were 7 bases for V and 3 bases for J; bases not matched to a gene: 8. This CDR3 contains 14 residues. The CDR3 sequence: CASTDRARDTEAFF. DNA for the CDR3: TGTGCCAGCACTGACAGGGCCCGGGACACTGAAGCTTTCTTT.

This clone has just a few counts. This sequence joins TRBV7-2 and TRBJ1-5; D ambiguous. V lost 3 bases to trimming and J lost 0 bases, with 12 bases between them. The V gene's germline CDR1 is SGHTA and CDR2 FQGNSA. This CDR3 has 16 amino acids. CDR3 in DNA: TGTGCCAGCAGCTTCCTTCCACAAAATAGCAATCAGCCCCAGCATTTT. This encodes CASSFLPQNSNQPQHF.

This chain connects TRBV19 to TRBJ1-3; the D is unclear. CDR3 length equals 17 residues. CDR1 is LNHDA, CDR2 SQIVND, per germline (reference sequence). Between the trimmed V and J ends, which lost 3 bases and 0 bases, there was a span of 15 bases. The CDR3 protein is CASSINNGPGSGNTIYF. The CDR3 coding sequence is TGTGCCAGTAGTATCAACAATGGACCGGGCTCTGGAAACACCATATATTTT.

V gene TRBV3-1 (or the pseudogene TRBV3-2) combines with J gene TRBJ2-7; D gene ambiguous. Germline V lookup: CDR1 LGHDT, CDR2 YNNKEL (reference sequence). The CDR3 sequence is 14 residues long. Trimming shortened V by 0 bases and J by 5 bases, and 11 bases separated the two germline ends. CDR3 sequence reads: CASSQDWKGHEQYF. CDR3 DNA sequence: TGTGCCAGCAGCCAAGATTGGAAAGGGCACGAGCAGTACTTC.

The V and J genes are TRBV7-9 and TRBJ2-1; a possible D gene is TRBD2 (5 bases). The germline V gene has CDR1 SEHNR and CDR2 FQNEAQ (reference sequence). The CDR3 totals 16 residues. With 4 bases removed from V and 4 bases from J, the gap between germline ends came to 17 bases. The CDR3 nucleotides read TGTGCCAGCAGCTCTCCCCTAGCATCCCTTTACAATGAGCAGTTCTTC. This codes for CASSSPLASLYNEQFF.

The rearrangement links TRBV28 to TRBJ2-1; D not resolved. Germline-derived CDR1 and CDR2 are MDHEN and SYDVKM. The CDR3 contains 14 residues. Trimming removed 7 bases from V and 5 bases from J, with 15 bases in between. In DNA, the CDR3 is TGTGCCAGCACCCAAACCGGACGGAACAATGAGCAGTTCTTC. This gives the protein CASTQTGRNNEQFF.

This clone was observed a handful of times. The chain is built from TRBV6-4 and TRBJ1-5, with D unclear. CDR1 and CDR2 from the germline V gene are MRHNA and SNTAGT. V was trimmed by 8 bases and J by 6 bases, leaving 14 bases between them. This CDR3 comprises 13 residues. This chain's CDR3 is CASSPDSGQPQHF. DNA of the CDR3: TGTGCCAGCTCGCCGGATTCGGGTCAGCCCCAGCATTTT.

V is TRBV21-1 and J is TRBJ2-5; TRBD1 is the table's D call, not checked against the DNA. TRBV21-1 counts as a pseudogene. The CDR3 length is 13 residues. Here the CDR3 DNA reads TGTGCCAGCATTTGGCAGGCTAAAGAGACCCAGTACTTC. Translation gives CASIWQAKETQYF.

The CDR3 sequence is CASSSSGNPSNEQFF. DNA for the CDR3: TGTGCCAGCAGTTCGTCTGGGAACCCCTCCAATGAGCAGTTCTTC. V is TRBV9 and J is TRBJ2-1; D remains ambiguous. The germline V gene has CDR1 SGDLS and CDR2 YYNGEE. The CDR3 is made up of 15 amino acids. The ends were cut back, 5 bases at V and 6 bases at J, with 18 bases in the middle.

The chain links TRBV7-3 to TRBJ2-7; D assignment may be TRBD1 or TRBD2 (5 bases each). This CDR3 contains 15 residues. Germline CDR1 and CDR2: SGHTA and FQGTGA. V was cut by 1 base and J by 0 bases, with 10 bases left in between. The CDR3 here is CASSLSAGTSYEQYF. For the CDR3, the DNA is TGTGCCAGCAGCTTAAGTGCAGGGACCTCCTACGAGCAGTACTTC. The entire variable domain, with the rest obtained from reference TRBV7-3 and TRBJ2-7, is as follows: GAGVSQTPSNKVTEKGKYVELRCDPISGHTALYWYRQSLGQGPEFLIYFQGTGAADDSGLPNDRFFAVRPEGSVSTLKIQRTERGDSAVYLCASSLSAGTSYEQYFGPGTRLTVT.

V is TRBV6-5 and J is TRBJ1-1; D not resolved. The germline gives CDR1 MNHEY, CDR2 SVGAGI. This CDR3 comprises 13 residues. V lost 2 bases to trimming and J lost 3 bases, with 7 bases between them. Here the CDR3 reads CASSYTYDTEAFF. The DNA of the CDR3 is TGTGCCAGCAGTTACACCTATGACACTGAAGCTTTCTTT.

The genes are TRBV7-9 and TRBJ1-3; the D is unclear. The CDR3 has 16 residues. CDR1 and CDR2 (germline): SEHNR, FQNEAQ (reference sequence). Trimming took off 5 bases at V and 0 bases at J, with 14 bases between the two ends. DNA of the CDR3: TGTGCCAGCAGCCTGAGCCTCGCGGGCTCTGGAAACACCATATATTTT. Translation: CASSLSLAGSGNTIYF.

In nucleotides, the CDR3 is TGTGCCAGCTCACTGAGGGATCAGCCCCAGCATTTT. It encodes CASSLRDQPQHF. The genes are TRBV18 and TRBJ1-5; D not resolved. The CDR3 length is 12 residues. Trimming left V 4 bases short and J 5 bases short, with 6 bases between. Germline CDR1 KGHSH, CDR2 LQKENI. The full variable domain, its missing parts supplied by reference TRBV18 and TRBJ1-5, is NAGVMQNPRHLVRRRGQEARLRCSPMKGHSHVYWYRQLPEEGLKFMVYLQKENIIDESGMPKERFSAEFPKEGPSILRIQQVVRGDSAAYFCASSLRDQPQHFGDGTRLSIL.

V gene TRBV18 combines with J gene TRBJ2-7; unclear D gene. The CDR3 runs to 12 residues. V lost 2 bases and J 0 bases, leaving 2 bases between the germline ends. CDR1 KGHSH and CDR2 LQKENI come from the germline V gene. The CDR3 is CASSPISYEQYF. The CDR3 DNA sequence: TGTGCCAGCTCACCAATCTCCTACGAGCAGTACTTC.

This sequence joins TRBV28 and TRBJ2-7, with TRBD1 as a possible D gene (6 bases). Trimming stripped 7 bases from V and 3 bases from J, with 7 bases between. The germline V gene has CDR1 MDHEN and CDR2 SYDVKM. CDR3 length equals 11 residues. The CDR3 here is CASTGVYEQYF. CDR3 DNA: TGTGCCAGCACAGGGGTCTACGAGCAGTACTTC.

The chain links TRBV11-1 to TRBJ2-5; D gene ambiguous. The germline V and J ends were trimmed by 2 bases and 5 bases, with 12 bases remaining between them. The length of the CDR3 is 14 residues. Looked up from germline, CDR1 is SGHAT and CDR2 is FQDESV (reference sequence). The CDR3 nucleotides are TGTGCCAGCAGCTTACCTCGAAGGATGGAGACCCAGTACTTC. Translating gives CASSLPRRMETQYF.

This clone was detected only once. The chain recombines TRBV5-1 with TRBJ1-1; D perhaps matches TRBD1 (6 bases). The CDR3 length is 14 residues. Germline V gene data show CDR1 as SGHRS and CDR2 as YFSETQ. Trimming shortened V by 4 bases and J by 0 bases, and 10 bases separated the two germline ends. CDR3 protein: CASSLGHLNTEAFF. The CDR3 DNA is TGCGCCAGCAGCCTGGGACACCTGAACACTGAAGCTTTCTTT.

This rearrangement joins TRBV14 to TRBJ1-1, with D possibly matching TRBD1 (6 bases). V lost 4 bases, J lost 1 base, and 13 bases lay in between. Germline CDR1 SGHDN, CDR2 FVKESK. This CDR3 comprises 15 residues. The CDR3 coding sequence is TGTGCCAGCAGCCGCAGGGGTGCGGCGAACACTGAAGCTTTCTTT. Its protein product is CASSRRGAANTEAFF.

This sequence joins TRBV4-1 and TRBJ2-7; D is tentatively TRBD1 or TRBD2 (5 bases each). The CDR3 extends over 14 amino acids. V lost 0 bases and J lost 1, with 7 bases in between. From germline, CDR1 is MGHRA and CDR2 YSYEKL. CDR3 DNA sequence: TGCGCCAGCAGCCAAGAGAGGGGATCCTACGAGCAGTACTTC. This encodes CASSQERGSYEQYF.

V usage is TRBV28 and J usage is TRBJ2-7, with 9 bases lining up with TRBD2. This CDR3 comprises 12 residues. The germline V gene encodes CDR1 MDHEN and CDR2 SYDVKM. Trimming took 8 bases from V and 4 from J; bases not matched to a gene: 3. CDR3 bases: TGTGCCAGCGGGAGCGGGGGGTACGAGCAGTACTTC. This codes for CASGSGGYEQYF.

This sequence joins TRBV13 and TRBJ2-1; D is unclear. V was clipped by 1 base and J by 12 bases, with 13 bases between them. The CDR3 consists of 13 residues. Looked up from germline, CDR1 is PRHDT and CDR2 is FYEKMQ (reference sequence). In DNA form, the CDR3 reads TGTGCCAGCAGCTTAGCCAGAGCAGAAATGCAGTTCTTC. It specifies CASSLARAEMQFF.

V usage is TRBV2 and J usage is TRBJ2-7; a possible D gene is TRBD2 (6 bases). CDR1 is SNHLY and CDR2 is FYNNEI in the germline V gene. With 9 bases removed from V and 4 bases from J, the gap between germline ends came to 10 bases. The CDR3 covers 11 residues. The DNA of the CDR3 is TGTGCCAGTGATAGCGGATACGAGCAGTACTTC. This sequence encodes CASDSGYEQYF.

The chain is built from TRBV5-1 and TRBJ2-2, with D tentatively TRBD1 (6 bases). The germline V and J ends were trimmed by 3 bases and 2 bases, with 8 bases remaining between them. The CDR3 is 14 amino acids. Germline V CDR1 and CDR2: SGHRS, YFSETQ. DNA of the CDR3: TGCGCCAGCAGCTCGGGACACAACACCGGGGAGCTGTTTTTT. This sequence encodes CASSSGHNTGELFF.

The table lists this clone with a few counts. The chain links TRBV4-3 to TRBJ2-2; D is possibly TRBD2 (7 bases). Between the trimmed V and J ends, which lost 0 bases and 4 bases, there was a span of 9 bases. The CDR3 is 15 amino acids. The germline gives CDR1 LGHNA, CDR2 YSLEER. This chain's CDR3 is CASSQEGGVTGELFF. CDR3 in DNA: TGCGCCAGCAGCCAAGAAGGGGGGGTCACCGGGGAGCTGTTTTTT.

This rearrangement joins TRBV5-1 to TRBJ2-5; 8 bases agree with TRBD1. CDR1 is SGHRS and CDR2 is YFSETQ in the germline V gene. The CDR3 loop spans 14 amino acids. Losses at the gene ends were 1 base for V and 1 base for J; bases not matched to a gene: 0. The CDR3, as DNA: TGCGCCAGCAGCTTGACAGGGGGCCAAGAGACCCAGTACTTC. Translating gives CASSLTGGQETQYF.

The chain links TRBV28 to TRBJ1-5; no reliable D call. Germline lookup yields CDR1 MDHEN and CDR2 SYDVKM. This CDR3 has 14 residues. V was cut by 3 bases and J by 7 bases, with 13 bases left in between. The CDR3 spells CASSFGGRGQPQHF. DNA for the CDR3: TGTGCCAGCAGTTTTGGCGGTCGGGGACAGCCCCAGCATTTT. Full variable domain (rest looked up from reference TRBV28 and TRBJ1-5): DVKVTQSSRYLVKRTGEKVFLECVQDMDHENMFWYRQDPGLGLRLIYFSYDVKMKEKGDIPEGYSVSREKKERFSLILESASTNQTSMYLCASSFGGRGQPQHFGDGTRLSIL.